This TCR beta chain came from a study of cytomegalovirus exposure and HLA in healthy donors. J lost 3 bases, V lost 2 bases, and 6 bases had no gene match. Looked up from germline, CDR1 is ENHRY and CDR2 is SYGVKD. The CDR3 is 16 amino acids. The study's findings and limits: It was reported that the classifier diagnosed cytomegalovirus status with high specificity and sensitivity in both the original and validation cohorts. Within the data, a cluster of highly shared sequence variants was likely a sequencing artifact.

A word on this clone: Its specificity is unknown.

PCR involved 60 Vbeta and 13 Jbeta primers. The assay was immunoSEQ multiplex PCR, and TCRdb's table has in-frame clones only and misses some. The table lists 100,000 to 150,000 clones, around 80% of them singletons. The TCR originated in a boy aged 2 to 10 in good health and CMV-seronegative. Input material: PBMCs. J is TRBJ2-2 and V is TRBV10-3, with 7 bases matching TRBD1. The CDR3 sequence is CAISEVGGGYTGELFF. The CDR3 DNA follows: TGTGCCATCAGTGAGGTAGGGGGCGGTTACACCGGGGAGCTGTTTTTT.